This T cell receptor (beta chain) was identified in a study of cytomegalovirus exposure and HLA in healthy donors. Concerning this clone: The antigen is unknown.

Notes on the study in general: Researchers reported in a later analysis that a missense DCLRE1C variant was tied to TCR beta V- and J-gene trimming. Researchers reportedly found TCR beta sequences accurately predicted most subjects' HLA-A and HLA-B alleles. The listing of about 150 TCR beta chains classed them as cytomegalovirus-associated.

Amplification used 60 Vbeta primers and 13 Jbeta primers. Measured with immunoSEQ multiplex PCR; TCRdb has only the in-frame clones, and not every one. Its listing shows almost 45,000 clones. Trimming removed 5 bases from V and 6 bases from J; junction bases left unmatched: 7. CDR1 and CDR2 (germline): LNHDA, SQIVND (reference sequence). The CDR3 extends over 13 amino acids. The chain recombines TRBV19 with TRBJ2-7; 7 bases fit TRBD2. The sample comprised PBMCs. The receptor comes from a male donor in good health and CMV-seronegative. The CDR3 protein is CASSRGERGEQYF. Here the CDR3 DNA reads TGTGCCAGTAGTCGGGGGGAGAGAGGCGAGCAGTACTTC.